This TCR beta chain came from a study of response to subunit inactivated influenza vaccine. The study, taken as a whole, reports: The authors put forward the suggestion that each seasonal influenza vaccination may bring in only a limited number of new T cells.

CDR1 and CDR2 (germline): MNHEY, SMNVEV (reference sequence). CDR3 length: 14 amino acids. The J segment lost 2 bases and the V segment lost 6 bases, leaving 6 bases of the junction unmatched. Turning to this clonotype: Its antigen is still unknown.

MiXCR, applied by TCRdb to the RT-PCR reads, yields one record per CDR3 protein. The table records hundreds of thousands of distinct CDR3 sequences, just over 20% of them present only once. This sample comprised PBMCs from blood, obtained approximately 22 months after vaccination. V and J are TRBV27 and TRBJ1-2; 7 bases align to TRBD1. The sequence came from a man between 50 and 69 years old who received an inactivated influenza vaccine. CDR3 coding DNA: TGTGCCAGCAGAAGCTGGGGACAGAACTATGGCTACACCTTC. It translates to CASRSWGQNYGYTF.